These 16 T cell receptor beta chains were sequenced from one sample in a study of blood T cells in healthy people across ages. Alongside a J-beta primer mix, a sample-barcoded 5' primer served in a second PCR lasting roughly 6 to 11 cycles. MiXCR, run by TCRdb on the 5' RACE reads, gives a single entry per CDR3 protein. This sample has approximately 1.5 million distinct CDR3 sequences; around 40% occur once, and the top ten carry over 3.5%. Material: blood. These receptors all stem from a woman between 18 and 29 years old in good health.

The chain recombines TRBV20-1 with TRBJ1-5, with D hard to call. Germline CDR1 reads DFQATT; CDR2 reads SNEGSKA (reference sequence). The CDR3 loop spans 16 amino acids. The ends were cut back, 3 bases at V and 4 bases at J, with 19 bases in the middle. The CDR3: CSASVVSSPVNQPQHF. Here the CDR3 DNA reads TGCAGTGCTAGCGTAGTCAGCAGCCCGGTAAATCAGCCCCAGCATTTT.

This clonotype was seen more than once but under ten times. The CDR3 is CASSPEDRPSYEQYF. The CDR3 bases are TGTGCCAGCAGCCCCGAGGACAGACCTTCCTACGAGCAGTACTTC. V usage is TRBV7-9 and J usage is TRBJ2-7; tentative D call: TRBD1 (6 bases). The CDR3 is made up of 15 amino acids. V lost 5 bases and J 1 base, leaving 15 bases between the germline ends. Per germline, CDR1 SEHNR and CDR2 FQNEAQ (reference sequence).

This clonotype was observed a single time. The J gene is TRBJ1-5, the V gene TRBV2; 8 nucleotides match TRBD1. Germline V gene lookup returns CDR1 SNHLY and CDR2 FYNNEI. Trimming took 8 bases from V and 5 from J; bases not matched to a gene: 8. The CDR3 has 14 amino acids. CDR3 protein: CASGDRGRDQPQHF. The CDR3 DNA reads as TGTGCCAGCGGAGACAGGGGAAGGGATCAGCCCCAGCATTTT.

The chain uses TRBV4-3 and TRBJ1-2; 9 nucleotides match TRBD1. This CDR3 contains 14 residues. V gave up 2 bases and J gave up 8 bases; unmatched junction bases: 6. CDR1 and CDR2 from the germline V gene are LGHNA and YSLEER. CDR3 region: CASSQFSGTGGYTF. DNA of the CDR3: TGCGCCAGCAGCCAATTCTCCGGGACAGGGGGCTACACCTTC.

The chain links TRBV5-1 to TRBJ1-1; possibly TRBD1 for D (5 bases). Trimming shortened V by 2 bases and J by 3 bases, and 14 bases separated the two germline ends. Germline V gene data show CDR1 as SGHRS and CDR2 as YFSETQ. This CDR3 is 15 amino acids long. The CDR3 sequence is CASSFGGTLDTEAFF. The CDR3 region has the DNA TGCGCCAGCAGCTTCGGGGGAACTCTGGACACTGAAGCTTTCTTT.

As for this clonotype: The junction departs from the called germline gene at one end, perhaps through a read error. The V gene is TRBV30, the J gene TRBJ2-1; D uncertain. The CDR3 totals 12 residues. Germline V gene data show CDR1 as GTSNPN and CDR2 as SVGIG (reference sequence). In DNA, the CDR3 is TGTGCCTGGAGTGTGGAATACAGTGAGCAGTTCTTC. Its protein product is CAWSVEYSEQFF.

Notes on this clonotype: One end of the junction fails to match germline, which may point to a read error. The chain employs TRBV15 and TRBJ2-1; D perhaps matches TRBD2 (6 bases). The CDR3 sequence is 13 residues long. The germline V gene has CDR1 LNHNV and CDR2 YYDKDF (reference sequence). CDR3 residues: CATSRTSRNGQFF. In nucleotides, the CDR3 is TGTGCCACCAGCAGGACTAGTCGCAATGGGCAGTTCTTC.

This clonotype was picked up one time. The chain has TRBV6-5 and TRBJ2-1; D is uncertain. Trimming removed 2 bases at V and 5 bases at J, with 7 bases between. CDR1 MNHEY and CDR2 SVGAGI come from the germline V gene. CDR3 length: 13 residues. The CDR3 sequence is CASSYERDNEQFF. The CDR3 nucleotides are TGTGCCAGCAGTTACGAAAGGGACAATGAGCAGTTCTTC.

The rearrangement joins TRBV11-2 to TRBJ1-6, with D possibly being TRBD1 (6 bases). The ends were cut back, 1 base at V and 0 bases at J, with 13 bases in the middle. The germline CDR1 and CDR2 sequences are SGHAT and FQNNGV. The CDR3 loop spans 18 amino acids. This CDR3 is CASSLVWQGSSYNSPLHF. The CDR3 DNA reads TGTGCCAGCAGCTTAGTATGGCAGGGGAGCTCCTATAATTCACCCCTCCACTTT.

This clonotype was counted a few times. A single base separates this from a much larger clone, so it may be a read error. The rearrangement uses TRBV20-1 and TRBJ2-7, with 12 bases identical to TRBD2. The germline V gene has CDR1 DFQATT and CDR2 SNEGSKA (reference sequence). The CDR3 runs to 15 residues. The ends lost 6 bases at V and 7 bases at J; junction bases unmatched: 13. CDR3 in DNA: TGCAGTGCCGCTTCCGGGACTAGCGGGCGCAATGAGCAGTACTTC. Translated, it gives CSAASGTSGRNEQYF.

With regard to this clonotype: One end of the junction is discordant with germline, which a read error may explain. As DNA, the CDR3 is TGTACCAGCAGTGGCAAAGTAGGGGGATATGGCTACACCTTC. Translation gives CTSSGKVGGYGYTF. The V gene is TRBV9, the J gene TRBJ1-2; D perhaps matches TRBD1 (6 bases). The germline V gene has CDR1 SGDLS and CDR2 YYNGEE. The CDR3 totals 14 residues.

This sequence joins TRBV7-9 and TRBJ2-7; D gene unclear. In germline, CDR1 is SEHNR, CDR2 FQNEAQ (reference sequence). The germline V and J ends were trimmed by 0 bases and 6 bases, with 9 bases remaining between them. The CDR3 sequence is 13 residues long. The DNA of the CDR3 is TGTGCCAGCAGCTTAGCGGAGACAATCGAGCAGTACTTC. Translation gives CASSLAETIEQYF.

The V gene is TRBV4-3, the J gene TRBJ1-1; D is possibly TRBD1 (5 bases). This CDR3 region has 12 residues. The V and J ends lost 8 bases and 4 bases respectively, with 11 bases between them. CDR1 and CDR2 from the germline V gene are LGHNA and YSLEER. DNA of the CDR3: TGCGCCAGCGGGGACTTGGGCACTGAAGCTTTCTTT. Protein sequence: CASGDLGTEAFF.

This clonotype came up a few times. The chain combines TRBV4-2 with TRBJ1-2; no firm D call. Germline CDR1 and CDR2: LGHNA and YNFKEQ. This CDR3 is 13 amino acids long. The V end lost 1 base, the J end lost 8 bases, and 11 bases lay between the germline ends. The CDR3 sequence is CASSQVIGEGYTF. CDR3 nucleotide sequence: TGTGCCAGCAGCCAAGTAATCGGGGAAGGCTACACCTTC.

The rearrangement joins TRBV3-1 to TRBJ2-7; D might be TRBD1 (6 bases). The CDR3 has 16 amino acids. The germline V and J ends were trimmed by 4 bases and 0 bases, with 16 bases remaining between them. Germline V lookup: CDR1 LGHDT, CDR2 YNNKEL (reference sequence). CDR3 protein: CASSPHRGNPSYEQYF. In DNA form, the CDR3 reads TGTGCCAGCAGCCCTCATAGGGGGAACCCCTCCTACGAGCAGTACTTC.

V and J are TRBV3-1 and TRBJ2-4; 9 nucleotides agree with TRBD1. The last part of the DNA fits TRBJ2-7 better; the J call may be wrong. This CDR3 region has 13 residues. Germline V gives CDR1 LGHDT, CDR2 YNNKEL (reference sequence). The CDR3 spells CASMDRGVGEQYF. DNA for the CDR3: TGTGCCAGCATGGACAGGGGAGTGGGCGAGCAGTACTTC.